A single TCR beta chain is shown here with its context. The data were obtained in a study of blood T cell repertoires in COVID-19. Across the study: The United States, Italy and Spain supplied acute and convalescent COVID-19 samples. In each case, the material was cDNA or gDNA derived from T cells, B-cell-depleted T cells, or PBMCs.

The CDR3 contains 13 residues. Trimming took 5 bases from V and 6 from J; bases not matched to a gene: 4. Germline CDR1 and CDR2: MDHEN and SYDVKM. Per the original methods: Reference gene primer amplification yielded estimated nucleated cell counts. Using immunoSEQ multiplex PCR, the repertoire was profiled, and TCRdb retains in-frame clones only, with some absent. V and J calls and clone size are given by that table; D and trimming were obtained from the DNA. The sample shows about 68,000 clones, approximately 83% of them seen only once. The rearrangement joins TRBV28 to TRBJ1-5; 7 bases align to TRBD1. Sequences were obtained from peripheral blood. This TCR was recovered from a man of 80 years or more with acute or convalescent COVID-19. CDR3 region: CASSRGQVQPQHF. Written as DNA, the CDR3 is TGTGCCAGCAGTAGAGGACAGGTTCAGCCCCAGCATTTT.